This T cell receptor beta chain was sequenced for a study of T cell responses to AZD1222 COVID-19 vaccine. Study-wide findings and caveats: Baseline seropositivity characterized only a handful of AZD1222 recipients. Nearly half of unique spike-specific TCRs reportedly avoided B.1.351 and B.1.1.7 mutated regions. Spike as a whole was targeted by vaccine-associated CD4 TCRs, dominant at 160-218 and 743-854.

Note on this clone: Its antigen is currently unknown.

The assay was immunoSEQ multiplex PCR, and TCRdb's table has in-frame clones only and misses some. The sample table includes 150,000 or so clones. CDR1 is SGDLS, CDR2 YYNGEE, per germline. This CDR3 comprises 15 residues. Trimming took 0 bases from V and 9 from J; bases not matched to a gene: 6. Sequencing was done on a sample of peripheral blood. The V call is TRBV9, the J call TRBJ1-6; 7 positions agree with TRBD1. This receptor was identified in an adult in good health. Written as DNA, the CDR3 is TGTGCCAGCAGCGTAGGTCAGGGGGACGGTTCACCCCTCCACTTT. This gives the protein CASSVGQGDGSPLHF. The complete variable domain, with remaining parts taken from reference TRBV9 and TRBJ1-6, reads DSGVTQTPKHLITATGQRVTLRCSPRSGDLSVYWYQQSLDQGLQFLIQYYNGEERAKGNILERFSAQQFPDLHSELNLSSLELGDSALYFCASSVGQGDGSPLHFGNGTRLTVT.